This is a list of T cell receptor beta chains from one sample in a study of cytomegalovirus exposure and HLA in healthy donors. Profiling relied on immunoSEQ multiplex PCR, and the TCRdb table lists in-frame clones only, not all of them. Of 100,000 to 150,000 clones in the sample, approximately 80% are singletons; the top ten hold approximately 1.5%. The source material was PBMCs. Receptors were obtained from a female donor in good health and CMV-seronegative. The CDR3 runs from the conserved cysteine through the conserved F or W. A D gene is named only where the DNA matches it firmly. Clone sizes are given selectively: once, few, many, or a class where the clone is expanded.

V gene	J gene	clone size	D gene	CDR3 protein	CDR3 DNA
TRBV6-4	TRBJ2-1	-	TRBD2	CASRRTSGTYNEQFF	TGTGCCAGCAGGAGAACTAGCGGGACCTACAATGAGCAGTTCTTC
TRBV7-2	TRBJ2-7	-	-	CASSRDFSYEQYF	TGTGCCAGCAGCCGGGACTTCTCCTACGAGCAGTACTTC
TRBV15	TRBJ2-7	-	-	CATSRGAGMYEQYF	TGTGCCACCAGCAGAGGGGCAGGGATGTACGAGCAGTACTTC
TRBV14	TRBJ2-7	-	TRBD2	CASSHLAGASYEQYF	TGTGCCAGCAGTCACCTAGCGGGTGCCTCCTACGAGCAGTACTTC
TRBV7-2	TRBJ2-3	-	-	CASSGSPGFNTQYF	TGTGCCAGCAGCGGCTCGCCGGGATTCAATACGCAGTATTTT
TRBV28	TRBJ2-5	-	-	CASSLVAGETQYF	TGTGCCAGCAGTTTAGTCGCCGGGGAGACCCAGTACTTC
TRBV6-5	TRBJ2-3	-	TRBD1	CASSSGQGRSTQYF	TGTGCCAGCAGCTCCGGACAGGGTAGGAGTACGCAGTATTTT
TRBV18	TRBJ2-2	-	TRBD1	CASSPPDRGDTGELFF	TGTGCCAGCTCACCTCCCGACAGGGGGGACACCGGGGAGCTGTTTTTT
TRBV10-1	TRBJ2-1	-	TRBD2	CASSEGTSGRNEQFF	TGCGCCAGCAGTGAAGGGACTAGCGGGCGCAATGAGCAGTTCTTC
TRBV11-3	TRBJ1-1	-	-	CASSRGRGTEAFF	TGTGCCAGCAGCAGGGGGAGGGGAACTGAAGCTTTCTTT
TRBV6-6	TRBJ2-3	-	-	CASSLQGRSYSDTQYF	TGTGCCAGCAGCCTACAGGGACGAAGCTACTCAGATACGCAGTATTTT
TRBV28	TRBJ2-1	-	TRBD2	CASSLGTSGREWNEQFF	TGTGCCAGCAGTTTAGGAACTAGCGGGAGAGAGTGGAATGAGCAGTTCTTC
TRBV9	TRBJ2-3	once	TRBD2	CASSDEGLAGTDTQYF	TGTGCCAGCAGCGACGAGGGACTAGCGGGCACAGATACGCAGTATTTT
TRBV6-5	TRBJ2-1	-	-	CATYARSDHNEQFF	TGTGCCACCTACGCCCGTAGCGATCACAATGAGCAGTTCTTC
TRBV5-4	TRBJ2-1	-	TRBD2	CASSLASGGGTYNEQFF	TGTGCCAGCAGCTTAGCCTCGGGCGGGGGAACCTACAATGAGCAGTTCTTC
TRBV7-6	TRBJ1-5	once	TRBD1	CASSVGQGDNQPQHF	TGTGCCAGCAGCGTGGGACAGGGGGACAATCAGCCCCAGCATTTT
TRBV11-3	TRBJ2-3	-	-	CASSPQFQGTQYF	TGTGCCAGCAGCCCTCAATTTCAGGGTACGCAGTATTTT
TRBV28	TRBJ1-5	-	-	CASSFLQDQPQHF	TGTGCCAGCAGTTTCCTACAGGATCAGCCCCAGCATTTT
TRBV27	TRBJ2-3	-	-	CASTLTRQSLTTDTQYF	TGTGCCAGCACCCTTACAAGACAGTCCCTCACCACAGATACGCAGTATTTT
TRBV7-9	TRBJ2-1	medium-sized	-	CASSSRASRIGEQFF	TGTGCCAGCAGCTCGAGGGCCTCCCGGATCGGTGAGCAGTTCTTC
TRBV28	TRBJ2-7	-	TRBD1	CASSSTGVGEQYF	TGTGCCAGCAGTAGTACAGGGGTAGGGGAGCAGTACTTC
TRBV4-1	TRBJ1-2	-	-	CASSQEAPLNYGYTF	TGCGCCAGCAGCCAAGAAGCGCCACTCAACTATGGCTACACCTTC
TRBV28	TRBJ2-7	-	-	CASSPPGQIEIEQYF	TGTGCCAGCAGTCCGCCGGGACAAATCGAGATCGAGCAGTACTTC
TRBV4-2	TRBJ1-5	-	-	CASSPYSGNQPQHF	TGTGCCAGCAGCCCGTATTCAGGCAATCAGCCCCAGCATTTT
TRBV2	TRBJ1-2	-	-	CASRGRRERHYGYTF	TGTGCCAGCCGAGGGAGGCGGGAGCGGCACTATGGCTACACCTTC
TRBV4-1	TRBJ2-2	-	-	CASSQGGIKYTGELFF	TGCGCCAGCAGCCAAGGCGGGATTAAGTACACCGGGGAGCTGTTTTTT
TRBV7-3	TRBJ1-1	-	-	CASSPSGRPNTEAFF	TGTGCCAGCAGCCCCTCAGGGAGGCCGAACACTGAAGCTTTCTTT
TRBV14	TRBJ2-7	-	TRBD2	CASSQGFAGEGYEQYF	TGTGCCAGCAGCCAAGGGTTCGCGGGAGAGGGGTACGAGCAGTACTTC
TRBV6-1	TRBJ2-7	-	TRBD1	CASTRQGPYEQYF	TGTGCCAGTACCCGACAGGGTCCCTACGAGCAGTACTTC
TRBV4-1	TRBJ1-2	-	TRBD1	CASSGQGYGYTF	TGCGCCAGCAGCGGACAGGGATATGGCTACACCTTC
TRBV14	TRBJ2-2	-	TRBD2	CASSPEGGLRNTGELFF	TGTGCCAGCAGCCCAGAGGGAGGGTTAAGAAACACCGGGGAGCTGTTTTTT
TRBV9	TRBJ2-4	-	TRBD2	CASSVGLAGLDIQYF	TGTGCCAGCAGCGTAGGACTAGCGGGACTTGACATTCAGTACTTC
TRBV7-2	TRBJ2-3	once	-	CASSLDRASDTQYF	TGTGCCAGCAGCTTAGACAGGGCCTCAGATACGCAGTATTTT
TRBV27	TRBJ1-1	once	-	CASSLHRFYTEAFF	TGTGCCAGCAGTTTACATAGATTTTACACTGAAGCTTTCTTT
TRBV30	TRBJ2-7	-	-	CAWSARLYEQYF	TGTGCCTGGAGTGCCCGACTATACGAGCAGTACTTC
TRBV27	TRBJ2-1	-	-	CASSFWPAWDNEQFF	TGTGCCAGCAGTTTCTGGCCAGCGTGGGACAATGAGCAGTTCTTC
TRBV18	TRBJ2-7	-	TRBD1	CASSLDRGRSYEQYF	TGTGCCAGCTCATTAGACAGGGGCCGCTCCTACGAGCAGTACTTC
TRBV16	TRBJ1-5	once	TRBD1	CASSQLGTGSTQPQHF	TGTGCCAGCAGCCAATTGGGGACAGGGAGTACTCAGCCCCAGCATTTT
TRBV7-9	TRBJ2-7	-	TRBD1	CASSFGQGASYEQYF	TGTGCCAGCAGCTTCGGACAGGGGGCGTCCTACGAGCAGTACTTC
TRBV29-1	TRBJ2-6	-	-	CSVAEGGSGANVLTF	TGCAGCGTTGCTGAGGGGGGGTCTGGGGCCAACGTCCTGACTTTC